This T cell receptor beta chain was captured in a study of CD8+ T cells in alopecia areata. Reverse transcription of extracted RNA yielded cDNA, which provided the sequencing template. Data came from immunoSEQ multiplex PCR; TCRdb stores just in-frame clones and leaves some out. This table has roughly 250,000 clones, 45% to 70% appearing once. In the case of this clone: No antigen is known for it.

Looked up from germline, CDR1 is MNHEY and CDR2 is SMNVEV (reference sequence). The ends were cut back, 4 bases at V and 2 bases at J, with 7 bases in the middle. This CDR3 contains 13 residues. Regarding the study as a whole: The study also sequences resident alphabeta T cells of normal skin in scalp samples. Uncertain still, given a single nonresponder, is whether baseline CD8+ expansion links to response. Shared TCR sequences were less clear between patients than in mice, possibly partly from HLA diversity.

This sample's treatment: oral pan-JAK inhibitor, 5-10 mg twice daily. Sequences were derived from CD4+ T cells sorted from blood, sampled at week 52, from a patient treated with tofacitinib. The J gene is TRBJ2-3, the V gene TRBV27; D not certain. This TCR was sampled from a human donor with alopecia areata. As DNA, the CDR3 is TGTGCCAGCAGTTCCCTTTACACAGATACGCAGTATTTT. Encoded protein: CASSSLYTDTQYF.